These T cell receptor beta chains were read from a single sample in a study of blood T cells in healthy people across ages. MiXCR, applied by TCRdb to the 5' RACE reads, yields one record per CDR3 protein. The sample carries around 1,900,000 distinct CDR3 sequences, 35% to 50% recorded once. The source material was blood. The receptors were sampled from a human donor in good health. CDR3s include the opening cysteine and the closing phenylalanine or tryptophan. Size is omitted from some rows. Given values are once, few, many or a class for expanded clones.

j_call v_call cdr3_length clone_size cdr3_aa
TRBJ1-1 TRBV4-1 14 . CACGGRFMNTEAFF
TRBJ2-7 TRBV12-3/TRBV12-4 14 . CASSLRGTAYEQYF
TRBJ2-1 TRBV5-1 14 . CASSLGAGDDEQFF
TRBJ1-6 TRBV7-3 14 . CASSSGTGGTPLHF
TRBJ2-3 TRBV4-3 16 few CASSQEIRVETDTQYF
TRBJ2-3 TRBV4-3 15 . CASSQDNRGLGTLYF
TRBJ1-2 TRBV7-9 13 few CASSFPLTDGYTF
TRBJ2-5 TRBV9 14 few CASSHGWGEETQYF
TRBJ2-1 TRBV9 14 few CASSVARASNEQFF
TRBJ2-3 TRBV20-1 16 few CSASPSGVLSTDTQYF
TRBJ1-1 TRBV9 14 . CASSNGQGYTEAFF
TRBJ2-5 TRBV9 19 . CASSETRLAGVQYQETQYF
TRBJ1-2 TRBV29-1 12 . CSVDQQGYGYTF
TRBJ2-5 TRBV15 13 . CATSRDGRETQYF
TRBJ1-2 TRBV7-9 17 . CASSLVGRPGGNYGYTF
TRBJ2-7 TRBV6-2/TRBV6-3 13 . CASRGTVPYEQYF
TRBJ1-1 TRBV29-1 14 . CRVEVTGGGTEAFF
TRBJ1-1 TRBV12-3/TRBV12-4 14 . CASSKTGPPGEAFF
TRBJ2-1 TRBV20-1 14 many CSVDSGSSYNEQFF
TRBJ2-7 TRBV4-3 16 . CASSQPTSGGAYEQYF
TRBJ2-7 TRBV3-1 18 . CASSPLPGQGAGHYEQYF
TRBJ2-1 TRBV28 15 . CASSPLGGQEIRQFF
TRBJ2-7 TRBV5-1 13 . CASSLGTISGQYF
TRBJ1-2 TRBV29-1 18 . CSVEVGAYRGGTRNGYTF
TRBJ2-4 TRBV2 12 . CASSLQDNEQYF
TRBJ2-1 TRBV29-1 14 many CSVEWSSSYNEQFF
TRBJ1-6 TRBV7-2 11 . CASSQAGTHHF
TRBJ1-2 TRBV9 14 many CASSLRDRDYGYTF